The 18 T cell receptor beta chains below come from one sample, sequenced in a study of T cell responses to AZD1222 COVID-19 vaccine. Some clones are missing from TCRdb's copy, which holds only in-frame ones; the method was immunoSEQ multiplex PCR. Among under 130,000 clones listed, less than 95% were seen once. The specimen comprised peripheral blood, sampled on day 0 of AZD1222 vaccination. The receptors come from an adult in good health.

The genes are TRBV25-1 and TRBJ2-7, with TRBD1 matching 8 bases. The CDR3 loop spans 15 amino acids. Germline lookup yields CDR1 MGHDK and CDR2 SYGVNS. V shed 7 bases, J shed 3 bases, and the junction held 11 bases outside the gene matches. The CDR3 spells CASTPGQGGIYEQYF. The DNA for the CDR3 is TGTGCCAGCACTCCCGGACAGGGTGGGATCTACGAGCAGTACTTC.

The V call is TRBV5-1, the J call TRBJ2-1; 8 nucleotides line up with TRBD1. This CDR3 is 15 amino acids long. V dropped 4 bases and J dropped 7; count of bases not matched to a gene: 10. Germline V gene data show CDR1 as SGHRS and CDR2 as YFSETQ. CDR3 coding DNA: TGCGCCAGCAGCGTAGCCCCGGGACAGGAGAATGAGCAGTTCTTC. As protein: CASSVAPGQENEQFF. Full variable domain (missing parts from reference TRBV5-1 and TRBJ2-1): KAGVTQTPRYLIKTRGQQVTLSCSPISGHRSVSWYQQTPGQGLQFLFEYFSETQRNKGNFPGRFSGRQFSNSRSEMNVSTLELGDSALYLCASSVAPGQENEQFFGPGTRLTVL.

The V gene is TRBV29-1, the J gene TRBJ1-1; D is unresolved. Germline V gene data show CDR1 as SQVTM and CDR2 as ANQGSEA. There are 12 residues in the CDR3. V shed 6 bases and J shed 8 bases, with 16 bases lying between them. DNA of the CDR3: TGCAGCGTCCTACTCGCCTACAGAGAAGCTTTCTTT. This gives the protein CSVLLAYREAFF.

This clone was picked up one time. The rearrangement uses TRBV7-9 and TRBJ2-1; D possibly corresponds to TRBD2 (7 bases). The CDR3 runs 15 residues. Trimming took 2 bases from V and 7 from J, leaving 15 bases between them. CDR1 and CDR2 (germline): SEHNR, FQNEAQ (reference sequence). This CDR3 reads CASSLPGVGGNEQFF. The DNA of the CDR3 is TGTGCCAGCAGCTTACCAGGGGTGGGAGGGAATGAGCAGTTCTTC.

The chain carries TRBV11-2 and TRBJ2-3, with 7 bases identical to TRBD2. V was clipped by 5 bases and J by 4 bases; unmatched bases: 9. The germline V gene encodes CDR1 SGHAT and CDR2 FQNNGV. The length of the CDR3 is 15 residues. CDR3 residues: CASSARGDPADTQYF. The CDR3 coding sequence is TGTGCCAGCAGCGCCCGGGGGGATCCAGCAGATACGCAGTATTTT.

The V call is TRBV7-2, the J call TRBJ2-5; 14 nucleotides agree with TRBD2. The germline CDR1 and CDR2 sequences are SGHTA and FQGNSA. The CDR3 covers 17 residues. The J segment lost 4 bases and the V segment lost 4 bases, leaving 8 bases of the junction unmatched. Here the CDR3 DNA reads TGTGCCAGCAGCTCAGATAGACTAGCGGGGGGGCGAGAGACCCAGTACTTC. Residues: CASSSDRLAGGRETQYF.

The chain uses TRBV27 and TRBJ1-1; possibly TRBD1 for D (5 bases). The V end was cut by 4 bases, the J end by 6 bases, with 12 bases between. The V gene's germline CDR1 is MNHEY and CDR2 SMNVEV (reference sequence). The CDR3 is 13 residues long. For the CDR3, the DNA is TGTGCCAGCAGTTGGGGGGGATTGGCTGAAGCTTTCTTT. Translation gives CASSWGGLAEAFF.

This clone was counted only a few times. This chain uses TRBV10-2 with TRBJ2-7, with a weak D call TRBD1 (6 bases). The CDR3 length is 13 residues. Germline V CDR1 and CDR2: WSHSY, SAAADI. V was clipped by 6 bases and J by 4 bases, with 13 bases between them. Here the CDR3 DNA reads TGCGCCAGCAGCCCACAGGGTTCTTACGAGCAGTACTTC. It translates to CASSPQGSYEQYF.

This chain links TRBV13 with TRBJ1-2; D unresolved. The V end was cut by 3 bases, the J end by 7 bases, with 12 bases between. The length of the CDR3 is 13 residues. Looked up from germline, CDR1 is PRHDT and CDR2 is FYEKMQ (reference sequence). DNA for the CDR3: TGTGCCAGCAGCTTTGATAGGGCTGGTGGCTACACCTTC. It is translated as CASSFDRAGGYTF.

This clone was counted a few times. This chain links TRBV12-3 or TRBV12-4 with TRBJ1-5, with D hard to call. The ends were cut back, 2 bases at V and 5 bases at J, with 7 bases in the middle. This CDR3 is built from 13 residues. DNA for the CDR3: TGTGCCAGCAGTTTATCGGACCATCAGCCCCAGCATTTT. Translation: CASSLSDHQPQHF.

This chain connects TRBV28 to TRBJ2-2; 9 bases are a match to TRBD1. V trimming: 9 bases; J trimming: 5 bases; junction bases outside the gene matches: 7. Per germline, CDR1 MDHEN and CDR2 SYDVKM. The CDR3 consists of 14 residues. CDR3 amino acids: CASKDRGKTGELFF. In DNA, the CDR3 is TGTGCCAGTAAGGACAGGGGAAAGACCGGGGAGCTGTTTTTT.

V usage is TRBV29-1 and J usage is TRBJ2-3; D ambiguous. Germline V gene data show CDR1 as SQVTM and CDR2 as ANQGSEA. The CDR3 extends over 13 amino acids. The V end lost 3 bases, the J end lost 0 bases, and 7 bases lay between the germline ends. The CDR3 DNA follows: TGCAGCGTTGACCCGGACAGCACAGATACGCAGTATTTT. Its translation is CSVDPDSTDTQYF.

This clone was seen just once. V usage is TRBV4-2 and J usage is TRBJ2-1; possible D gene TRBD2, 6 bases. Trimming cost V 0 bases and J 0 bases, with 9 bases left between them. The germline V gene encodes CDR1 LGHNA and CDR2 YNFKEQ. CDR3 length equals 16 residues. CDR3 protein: CASSQDPRGSYNEQFF. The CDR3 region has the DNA TGTGCCAGCAGCCAAGATCCGCGGGGCTCCTACAATGAGCAGTTCTTC.

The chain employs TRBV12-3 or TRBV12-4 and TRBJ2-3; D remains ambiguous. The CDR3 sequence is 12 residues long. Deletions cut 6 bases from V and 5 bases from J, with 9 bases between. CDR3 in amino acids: CASSINRDTQYF. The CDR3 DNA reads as TGTGCCAGCAGCATAAATCGAGATACGCAGTATTTT.

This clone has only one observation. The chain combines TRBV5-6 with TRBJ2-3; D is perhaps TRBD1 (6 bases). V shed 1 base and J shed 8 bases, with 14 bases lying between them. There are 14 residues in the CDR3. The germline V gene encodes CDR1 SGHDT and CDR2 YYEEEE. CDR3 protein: CASSLRFQGGTQYF. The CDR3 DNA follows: TGTGCCAGCAGCTTGCGGTTCCAAGGGGGTACGCAGTATTTT.

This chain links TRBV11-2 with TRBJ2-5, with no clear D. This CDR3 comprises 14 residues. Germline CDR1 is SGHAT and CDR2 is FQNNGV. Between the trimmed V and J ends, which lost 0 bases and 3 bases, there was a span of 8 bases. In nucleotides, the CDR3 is TGTGCCAGCAGCTTAGAAGCAAGAAAAGAGACCCAGTACTTC. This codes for CASSLEARKETQYF.

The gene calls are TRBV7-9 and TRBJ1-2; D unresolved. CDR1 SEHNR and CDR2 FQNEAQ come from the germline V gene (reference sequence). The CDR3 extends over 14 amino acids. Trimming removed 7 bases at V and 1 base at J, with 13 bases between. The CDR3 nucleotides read TGTGCCAGCAACGTAGCAGGATATAACTATGGCTACACCTTC. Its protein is CASNVAGYNYGYTF.

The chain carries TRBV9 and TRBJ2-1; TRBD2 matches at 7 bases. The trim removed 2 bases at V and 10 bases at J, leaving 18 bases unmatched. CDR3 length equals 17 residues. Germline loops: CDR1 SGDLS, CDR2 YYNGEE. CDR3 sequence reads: CASSVPRIAGSQQEQFF. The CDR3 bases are TGTGCCAGCAGCGTCCCCCGTATAGCGGGTTCCCAGCAGGAGCAGTTCTTC.